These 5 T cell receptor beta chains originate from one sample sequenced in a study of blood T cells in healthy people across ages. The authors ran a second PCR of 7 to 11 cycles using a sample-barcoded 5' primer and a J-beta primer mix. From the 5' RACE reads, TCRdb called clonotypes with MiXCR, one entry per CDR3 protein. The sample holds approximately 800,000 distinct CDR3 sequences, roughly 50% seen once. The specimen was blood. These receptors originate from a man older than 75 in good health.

CDR3 coding DNA: TGTGCCAGCTCAAGGGGGAATGAAAAACTGTTTTTT. It is translated as CASSRGNEKLFF. The chain combines TRBV6-5 with TRBJ1-4; tentatively, D is TRBD1 (6 bases). Germline assignment: CDR1 MNHEY and CDR2 SVGAGI. The CDR3 is 12 amino acids. Trimming took off 8 bases at V and 5 bases at J, with 9 bases between the two ends.

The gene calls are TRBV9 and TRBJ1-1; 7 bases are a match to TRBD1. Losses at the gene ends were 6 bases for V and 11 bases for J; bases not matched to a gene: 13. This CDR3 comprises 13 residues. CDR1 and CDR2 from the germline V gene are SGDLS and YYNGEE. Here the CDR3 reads CASTLGGGGRAFF. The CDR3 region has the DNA TGTGCCAGCACGTTAGGAGGGGGCGGTCGGGCTTTCTTT.

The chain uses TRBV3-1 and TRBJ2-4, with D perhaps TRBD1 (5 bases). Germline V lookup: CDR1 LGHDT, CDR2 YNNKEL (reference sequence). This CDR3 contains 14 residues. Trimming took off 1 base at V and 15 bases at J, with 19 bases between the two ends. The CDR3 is CASSQVPGLYERYF. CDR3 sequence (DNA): TGTGCCAGCAGCCAAGTTCCAGGGCTTTACGAGCGGTACTTC.

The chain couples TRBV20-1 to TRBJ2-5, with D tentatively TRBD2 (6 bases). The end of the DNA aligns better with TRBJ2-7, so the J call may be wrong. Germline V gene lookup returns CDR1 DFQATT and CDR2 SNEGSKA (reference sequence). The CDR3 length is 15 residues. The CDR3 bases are TGCAGTGCTAGACCAGGGTGGGAGGCCCGCCGCGAGCAGTACTTC. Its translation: CSARPGWEARREQYF.

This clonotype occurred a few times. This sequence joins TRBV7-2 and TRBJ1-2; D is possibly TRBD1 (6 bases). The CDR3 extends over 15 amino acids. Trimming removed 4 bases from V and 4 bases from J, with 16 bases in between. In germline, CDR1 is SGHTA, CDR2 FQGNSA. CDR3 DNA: TGTGCCAGCAGCTCTAGGGGGGGCGGAAGCTATGGCTACACCTTC. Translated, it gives CASSSRGGGSYGYTF.